A selection of T cell receptor beta chains follows, all from one sample in a study of tissue T cells after allogeneic stem cell transplantation. TCRdb's copy holds only in-frame clones and misses some; the assay was immunoSEQ multiplex PCR. The sample has 26,000 or so clones, about 90% seen once. Sample: blood, taken before transplantation. Every receptor here comes from a male donor at least 60 years old who later had graft-versus-host disease after an allogeneic stem cell transplant. The CDR3 runs from the conserved cysteine through the conserved F or W. A D gene is named only where the DNA matches it firmly. The size of a clone is reported for some rows only, either as once, few or many, or as a class for expanded clones.

CDR3 protein	CDR3 DNA	V gene	J gene	clone size	D gene
CASSQKGQNTEAFF	TGTGCCAGCTCACAAAAAGGCCAGAACACTGAAGCTTTCTTT	TRBV18	TRBJ1-1	few	NA
CASSHEYNEQFF	TGTGCCAGCAGCCATGAATACAATGAGCAGTTCTTC	TRBV7-2	TRBJ2-1	NA	NA
CASSSLGRGQGSSGYTF	TGTGCCAGCAGTTCCCTGGGTCGGGGACAGGGAAGCTCTGGCTACACCTTC	TRBV6-2/TRBV6-3	TRBJ1-2	NA	TRBD1
CASSQRADRGPLPQHF	TGTGCCAGCAGCCAGAGAGCGGACAGGGGCCCTCTGCCCCAGCATTTT	TRBV4-2	TRBJ1-5	NA	TRBD1
CASSLSGYEQYF	TGTGCCAGCAGCTTGAGTGGCTACGAGCAGTACTTC	TRBV7-2	TRBJ2-7	NA	NA
CASSQPISSKDEQYF	TGTGCCAGCAGCCAACCCATTAGTAGTAAGGACGAGCAGTACTTC	TRBV3-1/TRBV3-2	TRBJ2-7	NA	NA
CASREGQGLEAFF	TGTGCCAGCAGGGAGGGACAGGGGCTCGAAGCTTTCTTT	TRBV6-5	TRBJ1-1	NA	TRBD1
CASSDGLAGGDEQFF	TGTGCCAGCAGCGATGGACTAGCGGGGGGGGACGAGCAGTTCTTC	TRBV2	TRBJ2-1	NA	TRBD2
CASTLRQGGHEQYF	TGTGCCAGCACTCTAAGACAGGGAGGTCACGAGCAGTACTTC	TRBV2	TRBJ2-7	NA	NA
CASSREVSYEQYF	TGTGCCAGCAGCCGGGAAGTCTCCTACGAGCAGTACTTC	TRBV6-5	TRBJ2-7	NA	NA
CASSQDIVKGNTIYF	TGCGCCAGCAGCCAAGATATCGTAAAGGGAAACACCATATATTTT	TRBV4-3	TRBJ1-3	NA	NA